These T cell receptor beta chains were read from a single sample in a study of blood T cell repertoires in COVID-19. The method was immunoSEQ multiplex PCR; TCRdb's version includes in-frame clones alone and lacks a portion of them. There are roughly 380,000 clones in the sample; approximately 77% occur only once, and 0.85% to 1.2% lies in the top ten. Material: peripheral blood. The receptor set was obtained from a human donor with acute or convalescent COVID-19. The donor label of this sample is uncertain. The CDR3 runs from the conserved cysteine through the conserved F or W. D genes are given only for firm matches. The size field is filled for only some rows; it gives once, few, many or a size class.

size: .
D: .
J: TRBJ1-2
V: TRBV7-9
CDR3: CASRLVEGNYGYTF
DNA: TGTGCCAGCAGACTCGTCGAGGGTAACTATGGCTACACCTTC

size: .
D: TRBD1
J: TRBJ1-2
V: TRBV9
CDR3: CASSPGTAYYGYTF
DNA: TGTGCCAGCAGCCCCGGGACAGCTTACTATGGCTACACCTTC

size: .
D: .
J: TRBJ1-2
V: TRBV7-2
CDR3: CASSLPRGAFGYTF
DNA: TGTGCCAGCAGCTTACCTCGGGGGGCCTTTGGCTACACCTTC

size: .
D: .
J: TRBJ2-1
V: TRBV18
CDR3: CASSPHREDEQFF
DNA: TGTGCCAGCTCACCTCACAGGGAAGATGAGCAGTTCTTC

size: .
D: TRBD1
J: TRBJ1-1
V: TRBV6-5
CDR3: CASSYQTGVTEAFF
DNA: TGTGCCAGCAGTTACCAGACAGGGGTCACTGAAGCTTTCTTT

size: .
D: .
J: TRBJ1-4
V: TRBV7-8
CDR3: CASSKGGVGGVEKLFF
DNA: TGTGCCAGCAGCAAGGGCGGTGTGGGGGGTGTGGAAAAACTGTTTTTT

size: .
D: .
J: TRBJ1-2
V: TRBV5-5
CDR3: CASSLVPGDNYGYTF
DNA: TGTGCCAGCAGCTTGGTTCCAGGGGATAACTATGGCTACACCTTC

size: .
D: TRBD2
J: TRBJ2-3
V: TRBV6-5
CDR3: CASSFTSGGTDTQYF
DNA: TGTGCCAGTAGTTTCACTAGCGGTGGCACAGATACGCAGTATTTT

size: .
D: .
J: TRBJ1-1
V: TRBV9
CDR3: CASSVEPDLNTEAFF
DNA: TGTGCCAGCAGCGTAGAGCCAGACTTGAACACTGAAGCTTTCTTT

size: .
D: .
J: TRBJ2-4
V: TRBV19
CDR3: CASRDSQNIQYF
DNA: TGTGCCAGTAGGGACAGCCAAAACATTCAGTACTTC

size: .
D: .
J: TRBJ2-2
V: TRBV18
CDR3: CASSPQENTGELFF
DNA: TGTGCCAGCTCACCTCAGGAGAACACCGGGGAGCTGTTTTTT

size: .
D: .
J: TRBJ1-2
V: TRBV6-6
CDR3: CASSFYLTGDGYTF
DNA: TGTGCCAGCAGTTTCTACCTAACAGGCGATGGCTACACCTTC

size: .
D: TRBD2
J: TRBJ2-1
V: TRBV7-6
CDR3: CASSSSSGRTYNEQFF
DNA: TGTGCCAGCAGCTCCTCTAGCGGGAGGACGTACAATGAGCAGTTCTTC

size: few
D: .
J: TRBJ1-2
V: TRBV6-5
CDR3: CASSPSNNYGYTF
DNA: TGTGCCAGCAGCCCAAGCAATAACTATGGCTACACCTTC

size: .
D: .
J: TRBJ2-2
V: TRBV7-2
CDR3: CASSLATGYTGELFF
DNA: TGTGCCAGCAGCTTAGCGACAGGTTACACCGGGGAGCTGTTTTTT

size: .
D: .
J: TRBJ1-4
V: TRBV18
CDR3: CASSPGHVGEKLFF
DNA: TGTGCCAGCTCACCAGGCCACGTGGGCGAAAAACTGTTTTTT

size: .
D: TRBD2
J: TRBJ2-1
V: TRBV19
CDR3: CASSKRGGVIYNEQFF
DNA: TGTGCCAGTAGTAAGCGGGGAGGGGTAATCTACAATGAGCAGTTCTTC

size: .
D: TRBD1
J: TRBJ1-6
V: TRBV6-1
CDR3: CASSESGTGNSPLHF
DNA: TGTGCCAGCAGTGAAAGTGGGACAGGAAATTCACCCCTCCACTTT

size: .
D: TRBD1
J: TRBJ2-7
V: TRBV6-5
CDR3: CASSSSARDRPYEQYF
DNA: TGTGCCAGCAGTTCCTCGGCGCGGGACAGGCCCTACGAGCAGTACTTC

size: .
D: .
J: TRBJ1-4
V: TRBV7-8
CDR3: CASSQGRPVNEKLFF
DNA: TGTGCCAGCAGCCAAGGGAGACCAGTCAATGAAAAACTGTTTTTT

size: .
D: TRBD1
J: TRBJ1-4
V: TRBV6-5
CDR3: CASSRTGEGEKLFF
DNA: TGTGCCAGCAGTAGGACAGGGGAGGGTGAAAAACTGTTTTTT

size: few
D: TRBD1
J: TRBJ2-7
V: TRBV6-1
CDR3: CASSEGTGGSEQYF
DNA: TGTGCCAGCAGTGAAGGGACAGGGGGCTCCGAGCAGTACTTC

size: .
D: TRBD1
J: TRBJ1-6
V: TRBV18
CDR3: CASSSTRGVNSPLHF
DNA: TGTGCCAGCTCATCGACCAGGGGGGTCAATTCACCCCTCCACTTT

size: few
D: .
J: TRBJ2-1
V: TRBV27
CDR3: CASSLLGQSYNEQFF
DNA: TGTGCCAGCAGTTTGCTGGGCCAATCCTACAATGAGCAGTTCTTC

size: .
D: TRBD2
J: TRBJ2-1
V: TRBV18
CDR3: CASSPPTSGRYNEQFF
DNA: TGTGCCAGCTCACCTCCGACTAGCGGGCGTTACAATGAGCAGTTCTTC

size: .
D: TRBD2
J: TRBJ2-2
V: TRBV5-5
CDR3: CASSLSVMGLAGAGELFF
DNA: TGTGCCAGCAGCTTATCGGTAATGGGACTAGCGGGAGCCGGGGAGCTGTTTTTT

size: .
D: .
J: TRBJ2-6
V: TRBV18
CDR3: CASSPNRSGANVLTF
DNA: TGTGCCAGCTCACCAAATCGCTCTGGGGCCAACGTCCTGACTTTC

size: .
D: .
J: TRBJ1-2
V: TRBV2
CDR3: CASSDQRYGYTF
DNA: TGTGCCAGCAGTGACCAGAGGTATGGCTACACCTTC